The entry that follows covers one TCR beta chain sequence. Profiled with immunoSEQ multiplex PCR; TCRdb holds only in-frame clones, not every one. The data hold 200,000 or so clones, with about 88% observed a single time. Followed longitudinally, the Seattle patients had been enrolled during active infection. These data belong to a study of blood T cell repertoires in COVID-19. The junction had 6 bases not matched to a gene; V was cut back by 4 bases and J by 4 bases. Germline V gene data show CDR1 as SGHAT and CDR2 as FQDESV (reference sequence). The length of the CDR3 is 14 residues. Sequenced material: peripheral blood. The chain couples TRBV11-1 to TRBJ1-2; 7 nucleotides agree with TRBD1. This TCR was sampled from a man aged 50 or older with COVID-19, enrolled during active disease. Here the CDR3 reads CASSSGTEIYGYTF. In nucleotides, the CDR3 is TGTGCCAGCAGCTCCGGGACAGAGATCTATGGCTACACCTTC.